Following are 18 T cell receptor beta chains from one sample sequenced in a study of chemoradiotherapy in HPV16-positive cancers. The assay was immunoSEQ multiplex PCR, and TCRdb's table has in-frame clones only and misses some. The profile shows more than 20,000 clones, roughly 92% of them singletons. This specimen consisted of blood, obtained from a patient who underwent chemoradiotherapy. The receptors derive from a human donor with HPV-associated anogenital cancer.

The V and J genes are TRBV30 and TRBJ1-5; the D is unclear. The germline CDR1 and CDR2 sequences are GTSNPN and SVGIG (reference sequence). The length of the CDR3 is 18 residues. The V gene lost 5 bases and the J gene lost 0 bases, with 23 bases spanning the gap. For the CDR3, the DNA is TGTGCCTGGCCCCTACGGGGAGCTAAACTCAATAGCAATCAGCCCCAGCATTTT. Its protein is CAWPLRGAKLNSNQPQHF.

This chain joins TRBV5-1 and TRBJ1-1; possible D gene TRBD1, 5 bases. The ends were cut back, 2 bases at V and 1 base at J, with 6 bases in the middle. The CDR3 totals 13 residues. CDR1 is SGHRS, CDR2 YFSETQ, per germline. The CDR3 DNA is TGCGCCAGCAGCTTCGGGGCGAACACTGAAGCTTTCTTT. Encoded protein: CASSFGANTEAFF.

CDR3 residues: CASSPGLVGFYNEQFF. In DNA, the CDR3 is TGTGCCAGCAGCCCGGGACTAGTGGGTTTCTACAATGAGCAGTTCTTC. V usage is TRBV7-7 and J usage is TRBJ2-1; 8 bases agree with TRBD2. CDR3 size: 16 residues. V lost 5 bases, J lost 3 bases, and 9 bases stayed unmatched. CDR1 is SSHAT and CDR2 is FNYEAQ in the germline V gene (reference sequence).

This chain uses TRBV7-2 with TRBJ2-2, with 12 bases matching TRBD2. V gave up 5 bases and J gave up 1 base; unmatched junction bases: 5. The CDR3 is 17 residues long. Germline loops: CDR1 SGHTA, CDR2 FQGNSA. In DNA form, the CDR3 reads TGTGCCAGCAGCCTCGGACTAGCGGGACTGAACACCGGGGAGCTGTTTTTT. Translated, it gives CASSLGLAGLNTGELFF.

The chain recombines TRBV18 with TRBJ2-4; perhaps TRBD2 as D (5 bases). Germline V CDR1 and CDR2: KGHSH, LQKENI. The CDR3 sequence is 15 residues long. V dropped 2 bases and J dropped 1 base, with 9 bases sitting between them. CDR3 coding DNA: TGTGCCAGCTCACCATTGGAGGCGGCCAAAAACATTCAGTACTTC. It is translated as CASSPLEAAKNIQYF.

The chain has TRBV11-1 and TRBJ2-7; 8 bases match TRBD1. The trim removed 4 bases at V and 1 base at J, leaving 3 bases unmatched. Looked up from germline, CDR1 is SGHAT and CDR2 is FQDESV (reference sequence). This CDR3 spans 14 amino acids. The CDR3 is CASSWTGISYEQYF. Written as DNA, the CDR3 is TGTGCCAGCAGCTGGACAGGGATTTCCTACGAGCAGTACTTC.

V and J are TRBV29-1 and TRBJ2-6; either TRBD1 or TRBD2 may fit D (5 bases each). The CDR3 is made up of 13 amino acids. The V end was cut by 4 bases, the J end by 4 bases, with 8 bases between. Germline V gene sequence: CDR1 SQVTM, CDR2 ANQGSEA. This chain's CDR3 is CSVAGTGANVLTF. The CDR3 bases are TGCAGCGTTGCCGGGACCGGGGCCAACGTCCTGACTTTC.

V is TRBV9 and J is TRBJ2-1, with a tentative D call TRBD1 (5 bases). The CDR3 runs 15 residues. Germline V gene sequence: CDR1 SGDLS, CDR2 YYNGEE. V lost 0 bases and J lost 5, with 12 bases in between. This chain's CDR3 is CASSVEGRRDNEQFF. CDR3 coding DNA: TGTGCCAGCAGCGTAGAGGGGCGTCGGGACAATGAGCAGTTCTTC.

V is TRBV4-2 and J is TRBJ2-5; a possible D gene is TRBD2 (5 bases). The assigned J gene may be wrong: the sequence end matches TRBJ2-7 better. CDR3 length equals 14 residues. Germline V gene data show CDR1 as LGHNA and CDR2 as YNFKEQ. CDR3 amino acids: CASRRSGDSYEQYF. CDR3 bases: TGTGCCAGCCGAAGAAGCGGAGACTCCTACGAGCAGTACTTC.

V and J are TRBV20-1 and TRBJ2-1, with 7 bases identical to TRBD2. The V gene end was trimmed by 3 bases and the J gene end by 10 bases; junction bases not matched to a gene: 3. The CDR3 covers 11 residues. In germline, CDR1 is DFQATT, CDR2 SNEGSKA (reference sequence). The CDR3, as DNA: TGCAGTGCTAGTTGGCGGGAGGAGCAGTTCTTC. The encoded protein is CSASWREEQFF.

This clone appeared a single time. The chain joins TRBV6-5 to TRBJ2-7, with 9 bases aligning to TRBD1. Germline V lookup: CDR1 MNHEY, CDR2 SVGAGI. The CDR3 length is 15 residues. V dropped 2 bases and J dropped 3; count of bases not matched to a gene: 5. Here the CDR3 reads CASSYGGTGIYEQYF. For the CDR3, the DNA is TGTGCCAGCAGTTACGGGGGGACAGGGATCTACGAGCAGTACTTC.

The gene calls are TRBV27 and TRBJ2-1; a possible D gene is TRBD2 (5 bases). This CDR3 has 15 amino acids. Germline V lookup: CDR1 MNHEY, CDR2 SMNVEV (reference sequence). V lost 3 bases and J lost 7, with 16 bases in between. CDR3 protein: CASSFQDPTRNEQFF. CDR3 coding DNA: TGTGCCAGCAGTTTCCAAGACCCCACTAGAAATGAGCAGTTCTTC.

This clone was seen a few times. CDR3 loop: CATSYSGTGISGANVLTF. Written as DNA, the CDR3 is TGTGCCACCTCTTATTCCGGGACAGGGATATCTGGGGCCAACGTCCTGACTTTC. The chain couples TRBV15 to TRBJ2-6; TRBD1 agrees at 9 bases. With 8 bases clipped from V and 1 base from J, the junction kept 12 bases outside the gene matches. Germline CDR1 LNHNV, CDR2 YYDKDF (reference sequence). The CDR3 runs to 18 residues.

CDR3 residues: CASSSPLYNEQFF. The CDR3 coding sequence is TGTGCCAGCAGCTCGCCGCTTTACAATGAGCAGTTCTTC. V gene TRBV7-9 combines with J gene TRBJ2-1, with unresolved D. Per germline, CDR1 SEHNR and CDR2 FQNEAQ (reference sequence). The CDR3 is 13 amino acids. V was cut by 4 bases and J by 4 bases, with 8 bases left in between.

The gene calls are TRBV19 and TRBJ1-1; tentative D call: TRBD1 (5 bases). Trimming took off 5 bases at V and 1 base at J, with 14 bases between the two ends. The CDR3 contains 15 residues. Germline V lookup: CDR1 LNHDA, CDR2 SQIVND (reference sequence). The DNA of the CDR3 is TGTGCCAGTAGTTCACCGGGGCGCGGGAACACTGAAGCTTTCTTT. This translates into CASSSPGRGNTEAFF.

V is TRBV10-3 and J is TRBJ2-2; perhaps TRBD1 as D (6 bases). The V and J ends lost 5 bases and 6 bases respectively, with 7 bases between them. The germline V gene has CDR1 ENHRY and CDR2 SYGVKD. The CDR3 covers 12 residues. CDR3 loop: CAISPGAGELFF. The CDR3 DNA sequence: TGTGCCATCAGTCCAGGGGCCGGGGAGCTGTTTTTT.

The chain carries TRBV4-2 and TRBJ2-1, with TRBD2 identical over 8 bases. The CDR3 covers 17 residues. J lost 9 bases, V lost 1 base, and 14 bases had no gene match. Germline V gene data show CDR1 as LGHNA and CDR2 as YNFKEQ. CDR3: CASSQGDRGGIGSEQFF. CDR3 bases: TGTGCCAGCAGCCAAGGTGACCGGGGGGGAATAGGAAGTGAGCAGTTCTTC.

V gene TRBV19 combines with J gene TRBJ2-3; D remains unclear. The V end was cut by 4 bases, the J end by 2 bases, with 10 bases between. The germline CDR1 and CDR2 sequences are LNHDA and SQIVND (reference sequence). CDR3 length: 14 amino acids. CDR3 in amino acids: CASSTATTTDTQYF. DNA of the CDR3: TGTGCCAGTAGTACCGCGACAACCACAGATACGCAGTATTTT.